The sequence of this TCR beta chain was determined in a study of CD8 T cells in Susac syndrome. Trimming left V 6 bases short and J 7 bases short, with 15 bases between. Germline CDR1 reads MNHEY; CDR2 reads SVGEGT. The CDR3 runs to 13 residues. RNA amounts of roughly 0.5 to 1 ug underwent reverse transcription with random hexamers. TCRdb fed the immunoSEQ multiplex PCR reads into MiXCR, producing one record per CDR3 protein. There are 250,000 to 300,000 distinct CDR3 sequences in the sample; about 91% occur only once, and approximately 0.18% lies in the top ten. The material sequenced was CD8+ T cells from PBMCs. The chain is built from TRBV6-2 or TRBV6-3 and TRBJ1-1, with TRBD1 as a possible D gene (5 bases). The TCR sequence derives from a human donor with multiple sclerosis. The CDR3 loop reads CASSSGKGSEAFF. The CDR3 bases are TGTGCCAGCAGCAGTGGTAAGGGGAGTGAAGCTTTCTTT.